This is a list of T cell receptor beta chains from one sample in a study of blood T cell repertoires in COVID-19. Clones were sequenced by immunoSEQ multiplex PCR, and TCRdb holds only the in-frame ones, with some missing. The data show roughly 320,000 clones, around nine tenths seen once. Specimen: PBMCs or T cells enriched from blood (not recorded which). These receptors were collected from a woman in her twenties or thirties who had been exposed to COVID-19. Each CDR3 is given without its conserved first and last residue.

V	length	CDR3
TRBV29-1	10	SVVLGGFGYT
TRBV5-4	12	ASSLQGSPYEQY
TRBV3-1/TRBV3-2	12	ASSQDRDRVSAF
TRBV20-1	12	SASPQQGTYEQY
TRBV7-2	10	ASGPPNTEAF
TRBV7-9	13	ASRGPGGGTNTIY
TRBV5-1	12	ASSPGGIGSPLH
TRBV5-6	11	ASSLTGTYEQY
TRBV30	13	AWSPGLLVYNEQF
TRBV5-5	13	ASSLLSQGSQPQH
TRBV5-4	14	ASSLEGGGVYNEQF
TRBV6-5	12	ASSYSIQGYGYT
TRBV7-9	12	ASSHGTDNSPLH
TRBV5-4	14	ASSSPLAAHTGELF
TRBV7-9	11	ASSQTGAHEQY
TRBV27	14	ASWGQGARGTGELF
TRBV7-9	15	ASSLTIGLQSRNTIY
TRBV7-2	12	ASSSTGGYTEAF
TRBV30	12	AWSGEGWVSPQH
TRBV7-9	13	ASSSDSRSYNEQF
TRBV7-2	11	ASSLWTGVEQY
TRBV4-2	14	ASSQEDSISGNTIY
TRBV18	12	ASSPRGRTDTQY
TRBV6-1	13	ASSEVTATNEKLF
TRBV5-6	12	ASSVTQGRSEQY
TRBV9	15	ASSVGLGASMNTEAF
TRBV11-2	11	ASSLKLAGVGF
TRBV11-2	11	ASSPSTNEKLF
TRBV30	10	AWESGAGGYT
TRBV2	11	ASSRTASYEQY